The 2 T cell receptor beta chains given below trace back to one sample, sequenced in a study of spatial heterogeneity in lung cancer (dated by TCRdb to about 2019). The library was built by means of 5' RACE. The sequencer listed for this sample is NextSeq 500. TCRdb ran its own pipeline on the public reads, namely fastp trimming at Q25 and MiXCR clone calling, and kept in-frame beta chains. Every entry covers one CDR3 protein and lists the most common genes and DNA from its rows. This sample holds roughly 8,500 distinct CDR3 sequences; approximately 8% were observed only once. In total, the top ten clones hold approximately 30% of the sample. The sample's time point label is to be understood as: sample taken at primary tumor resection. Whole RNA extracted from tumor and nontumor lung tissue, or from cryopreserved PBMC samples, was used for TCR sequencing without cell sorting. The sequencing here drew on PBMCs, taken at surgery. All receptors derive from a female donor with early-stage non-small cell lung cancer.

This chain links TRBV20-1 with TRBJ2-2, with D uncertain. Germline V lookup: CDR1 DFQATT, CDR2 SNEGSKA (reference sequence). The CDR3 is 14 amino acids. Trimming took off 5 bases at V and 1 base at J, with 11 bases between the two ends. In nucleotides, the CDR3 is TGCAGTGCTCCACCCCCATTGAACACCGGGGAGCTGTTTTTT. Encoded protein: CSAPPPLNTGELFF.

This clonotype rates as medium-sized. In DNA form, the CDR3 reads TGTGCCAGCACCCAGGGACAGGGCTCCTACAATGAGCAGTTCTTC. It codes for CASTQGQGSYNEQFF. The chain is built from TRBV3-1 and TRBJ2-1; 9 bases are a match to TRBD1. The germline V gene encodes CDR1 LGHDT and CDR2 YNNKEL (reference sequence). The CDR3 runs to 15 residues. The V and J ends lost 7 bases and 0 bases, in that order; junction bases with no gene match: 4.